These 22 T cell receptor beta chains were sequenced from one sample in a study of glioma-infiltrating T cells after dendritic cell vaccination. The method was immunoSEQ multiplex PCR; TCRdb's version includes in-frame clones alone and lacks a portion of them. Here the sample spans about 76,000 clones, around nine tenths being singletons. The time point is: after dendritic cell vaccination, including at tumor progression/relapse. The specimen comprised blood, sampled after dendritic cell vaccination. Every receptor here comes from a human donor with glioblastoma.

The genes are TRBV7-6 and TRBJ2-3, with 9 bases aligning to TRBD2. The V and J ends lost 0 bases and 3 bases, in that order; junction bases with no gene match: 4. Germline V CDR1 and CDR2: SGHVS, FNYEAQ. The CDR3 has 16 residues. The CDR3 reads CASSLAAGGHTDTQYF. The CDR3 bases are TGTGCCAGCAGCTTAGCGGCGGGGGGGCATACAGATACGCAGTATTTT.

V and J are TRBV6-6 and TRBJ2-7, with D possibly TRBD2 on 7 matching bases. V was trimmed by 2 bases and J by 1 base, leaving 12 bases between them. Germline values: CDR1 MNHNY, CDR2 SVGAGI (reference sequence). CDR3 size: 15 residues. The chain's CDR3 is CASSYRGGYSYEQYF. The CDR3 nucleotides are TGTGCCAGCAGTTACAGGGGGGGGTATTCCTACGAGCAGTACTTC.

The chain is built from TRBV11-2 and TRBJ2-6, with a weak D call TRBD2 (6 bases). The germline gives CDR1 SGHAT, CDR2 FQNNGV. Between the trimmed V and J ends, which lost 5 bases and 2 bases, there was a span of 22 bases. The CDR3 extends over 19 amino acids. The chain's CDR3 is CASSPRRGSTIPGANVLTF. CDR3 bases: TGTGCCAGCAGCCCGCGGAGGGGATCCACCATCCCTGGGGCCAACGTCCTGACTTTC.

The chain is built from TRBV4-2 and TRBJ2-3; possible D gene TRBD2, 5 bases. Looked up from germline, CDR1 is LGHNA and CDR2 is YNFKEQ. V lost 1 base, J lost 6 bases, and 17 bases lay in between. CDR3 length equals 16 residues. CDR3 in DNA: TGTGCCAGCAGCCAAGTCGGGCCTAGCCTAATGGATACGCAGTATTTT. Its translation: CASSQVGPSLMDTQYF.

This sequence joins TRBV10-3 and TRBJ1-4, with D possibly TRBD1 on 5 matching bases. The CDR3 is 13 amino acids. From germline, CDR1 is ENHRY and CDR2 SYGVKD. V lost 4 bases and J lost 3, with 6 bases in between. The CDR3 protein is CAISAGSNEKLFF. The CDR3 nucleotides are TGTGCCATCAGTGCAGGGTCTAATGAAAAACTGTTTTTT.

V gene TRBV5-1 combines with J gene TRBJ2-3; TRBD2 matches 13 bases. J lost 2 bases, V lost 0 bases, and 6 bases had no gene match. The CDR3 has 18 residues. Germline V lookup: CDR1 SGHRS, CDR2 YFSETQ. The CDR3, as DNA: TGCGCCAGCAGCTTGGGACTAGCGGGAGGCCTTCCCACAGATACGCAGTATTTT. Residues: CASSLGLAGGLPTDTQYF. Full variable domain (rest looked up from reference TRBV5-1 and TRBJ2-3): KAGVTQTPRYLIKTRGQQVTLSCSPISGHRSVSWYQQTPGQGLQFLFEYFSETQRNKGNFPGRFSGRQFSNSRSEMNVSTLELGDSALYLCASSLGLAGGLPTDTQYFGPGTRLTVL.

V usage is TRBV18 and J usage is TRBJ2-1, with a possible D match to TRBD1 (5 bases). The CDR3 has 15 amino acids. The germline gives CDR1 KGHSH, CDR2 LQKENI. Trimming removed 6 bases from V and 3 bases from J, with 15 bases in between. The CDR3 sequence is CASSPVRADYNEQFF. DNA for the CDR3: TGTGCCAGCTCTCCGGTCAGGGCAGACTACAATGAGCAGTTCTTC.

This rearrangement joins TRBV27 to TRBJ2-6; 10 nucleotides align to TRBD1. Germline V gene sequence: CDR1 MNHEY, CDR2 SMNVEV (reference sequence). The CDR3 spans 18 residues. The V segment lost 1 base and the J segment 0 bases; nucleotides outside the gene matches: 3. CDR3 DNA: TGTGCCAGCAGTTTATTGGGACAGGGGTTCTCTGGGGCCAACGTCCTGACTTTC. Its protein product is CASSLLGQGFSGANVLTF.

The V and J genes are TRBV19 and TRBJ1-2; tentatively, D is TRBD1 (5 bases). V lost 4 bases and J lost 4, with 13 bases in between. Per the germline V gene, CDR1 is LNHDA and CDR2 is SQIVND (reference sequence). This CDR3 region has 14 residues. The CDR3 DNA follows: TGTGCCAGTAGTACTGGAGGAGGGGCCTATGGCTACACCTTC. Translation: CASSTGGGAYGYTF.

The CDR3 loop reads CATSRDGTQETQYF. The CDR3 DNA follows: TGTGCCACCAGCAGAGATGGGACTCAAGAGACCCAGTACTTC. This chain connects TRBV15 to TRBJ2-5, with a possible D match to TRBD2 (6 bases). The CDR3 consists of 14 residues. CDR1 LNHNV and CDR2 YYDKDF come from the germline V gene (reference sequence). V shed 0 bases and J shed 2 bases, with 7 bases lying between them.

The chain is built from TRBV6-5 and TRBJ1-2; unclear D gene. This CDR3 contains 14 residues. Trimming took 2 bases from V and 6 from J, leaving 13 bases between them. Looked up from germline, CDR1 is MNHEY and CDR2 is SVGAGI. CDR3 nucleotides: TGTGCCAGCAGTTACGTCGGGGTGCAAGATGGCTACACCTTC. Encoded protein: CASSYVGVQDGYTF.

The chain has TRBV7-9 and TRBJ2-3; D perhaps matches TRBD1 (5 bases). This CDR3 spans 15 amino acids. V lost 4 bases and J lost 2, with 13 bases in between. In germline, CDR1 is SEHNR, CDR2 FQNEAQ (reference sequence). CDR3 DNA sequence: TGTGCCAGCAGCTCACAGGACGGGCTCACAGATACGCAGTATTTT. Translated, it gives CASSSQDGLTDTQYF. The full variable domain, completed using reference TRBV7-9 and TRBJ2-3, is DTGVSQNPRHKITKRGQNVTFRCDPISEHNRLYWYRQTLGQGPEFLTYFQNEAQLEKSRLLSDRFSAERPKGSFSTLEIQRTEQGDSAMYLCASSSQDGLTDTQYFGPGTRLTVL.

The chain carries TRBV10-2 and TRBJ1-2; D is undetermined. The CDR3 runs to 11 residues. Trimming pared 4 bases from V and 4 bases from J, leaving 4 bases between. The germline V gene encodes CDR1 WSHSY and CDR2 SAAADI. The CDR3 loop reads CASSAGYGYTF. As DNA, the CDR3 is TGCGCCAGCAGTGCGGGCTATGGCTACACCTTC.

The chain is built from TRBV7-9 and TRBJ2-5; 7 positions match TRBD2. V shed 4 bases and J 0 bases; nucleotides not matched to a gene: 8. Germline lookup yields CDR1 SEHNR and CDR2 FQNEAQ (reference sequence). This CDR3 contains 16 residues. The CDR3 region is CASSSSGVSYQETQYF. In DNA form, the CDR3 reads TGTGCCAGCAGCTCCAGCGGGGTTTCGTACCAAGAGACCCAGTACTTC.

V is TRBV7-9 and J is TRBJ2-1; D is perhaps TRBD1 (6 bases). There are 16 residues in the CDR3. CDR1 and CDR2 (germline): SEHNR, FQNEAQ (reference sequence). Trimming took 7 bases from V and 0 from J, leaving 16 bases between them. The CDR3: CASTPPTGSSYNEQFF. The CDR3 DNA reads as TGTGCCAGCACCCCCCCCACAGGGAGCTCCTACAATGAGCAGTTCTTC.

CDR3 nucleotide sequence: TGCGCCAGCACCGAAACGACTAGCGGGGTCCACAATGAGCAGTTCTTC. The encoded protein is CASTETTSGVHNEQFF. This sequence joins TRBV5-1 and TRBJ2-1, with 11 bases fitting TRBD2. V gave up 6 bases and J gave up 5 bases; unmatched junction bases: 10. Germline CDR1 is SGHRS and CDR2 is YFSETQ. CDR3 length: 16 residues.

The CDR3 region is CASSLAWGAGTEAFF. The DNA for the CDR3 is TGCGCCAGCAGCTTGGCATGGGGCGCGGGGACTGAAGCTTTCTTT. This rearrangement joins TRBV5-1 to TRBJ1-1; TRBD1 might be the D (5 bases). Germline V gene data show CDR1 as SGHRS and CDR2 as YFSETQ. Trimming pared 0 bases from V and 5 bases from J, leaving 14 bases between. The CDR3 length is 15 residues. The full variable domain, in which reference TRBV5-1 and TRBJ1-1 provide the parts outside the CDR3, is KAGVTQTPRYLIKTRGQQVTLSCSPISGHRSVSWYQQTPGQGLQFLFEYFSETQRNKGNFPGRFSGRQFSNSRSEMNVSTLELGDSALYLCASSLAWGAGTEAFFGQGTRLTVV.

The chain combines TRBV5-1 with TRBJ2-6; tentatively, D is TRBD2 (5 bases). This CDR3 is built from 15 residues. V lost 4 bases and J 0 bases, leaving 8 bases between the germline ends. In germline, CDR1 is SGHRS, CDR2 YFSETQ. The DNA for the CDR3 is TGCGCCAGCAGCCCTAGCACCTCTGGGGCCAACGTCCTGACTTTC. Translating it yields CASSPSTSGANVLTF.

The chain has TRBV5-1 and TRBJ2-5, with TRBD2 matching 11 bases. The germline gives CDR1 SGHRS, CDR2 YFSETQ. J lost 5 bases, V lost 1 base, and 7 bases had no gene match. The CDR3 totals 16 residues. In DNA, the CDR3 is TGCGCCAGCAGCTTGAATAGCGGGGGGGCAGGGGAGACCCAGTACTTC. Protein: CASSLNSGGAGETQYF.

V gene TRBV27 combines with J gene TRBJ1-2; no clear D. With 5 bases removed from V and 5 bases from J, the gap between germline ends came to 21 bases. The CDR3 runs to 16 residues. Looked up from germline, CDR1 is MNHEY and CDR2 is SMNVEV (reference sequence). CDR3 protein: CASSALTDSPDYGYTF. As DNA, the CDR3 is TGTGCCAGCAGTGCCCTGACGGACTCACCGGATTATGGCTACACCTTC.

The chain links TRBV7-9 to TRBJ2-7, with TRBD1 matching 9 bases. After removal of 6 bases from V and 4 bases from J, the junction contained 7 bases not matched to a gene. The CDR3 length is 14 residues. Germline CDR1 SEHNR, CDR2 FQNEAQ (reference sequence). This CDR3 reads CASRQPGQGYEQYF. CDR3 sequence (DNA): TGTGCCAGCAGGCAGCCGGGACAGGGTTACGAGCAGTACTTC.

V is TRBV5-1 and J is TRBJ2-7; possibly TRBD1 for D (5 bases). There are 14 residues in the CDR3. CDR1 is SGHRS and CDR2 is YFSETQ in the germline V gene. The V and J ends lost 0 bases and 2 bases respectively, with 9 bases between them. The CDR3 is CASSLEGSAYEQYF. The DNA of the CDR3 is TGCGCCAGCAGCTTGGAGGGGTCCGCCTACGAGCAGTACTTC.